Below are 12 T cell receptor beta chains sequenced from a single sample in a study of blood T cell repertoires in COVID-19. TCRdb keeps only in-frame clones here, not all; method: immunoSEQ multiplex PCR. The repertoire consists of 150,000 to 170,000 clones, with approximately 85% occurring once and the leading ten covering about 0.63%. The sequenced sample was peripheral blood. The receptors originated from a man between 60 and 75 years old with COVID-19, enrolled during active disease.

J is TRBJ1-2 and V is TRBV10-3; the match to TRBD1 covers 10 bases. This CDR3 is 14 amino acids long. V lost 4 bases to trimming and J lost 6 bases; unmatched junction nucleotides: 5. Germline V gene lookup returns CDR1 ENHRY and CDR2 SYGVKD. The CDR3 is CAISGGQGSDGYTF. Written as DNA, the CDR3 is TGTGCCATCAGTGGGGGACAGGGGTCTGATGGCTACACCTTC.

V and J are TRBV28 and TRBJ1-4, with a possible D match to TRBD1 (6 bases). V lost 8 bases, J lost 7 bases, and 17 bases lay in between. The CDR3 runs 14 residues. Germline V gene sequence: CDR1 MDHEN, CDR2 SYDVKM. DNA for the CDR3: TGTGCCAGCCGATTGGGGGGGCGCACTGAAAAACTGTTTTTT. This encodes CASRLGGRTEKLFF. The variable domain in full, completed from reference TRBV28 and TRBJ1-4, reads DVKVTQSSRYLVKRTGEKVFLECVQDMDHENMFWYRQDPGLGLRLIYFSYDVKMKEKGDIPEGYSVSREKKERFSLILESASTNQTSMYLCASRLGGRTEKLFFGSGTQLSVL.

This chain joins TRBV27 and TRBJ2-3; a weak D match, TRBD1 (5 bases). The germline gives CDR1 MNHEY, CDR2 SMNVEV (reference sequence). V was trimmed by 4 bases and J by 2 bases, leaving 16 bases between them. The CDR3 has 16 amino acids. CDR3 coding DNA: TGTGCCAGCAGTTCGCGTCACAGGTTAACCACAGATACGCAGTATTTT. Encoded protein: CASSSRHRLTTDTQYF.

Turning to this clone: At the DNA level, this CDR3 is encoded by other sequences in the same sample as well. This chain joins TRBV18 and TRBJ1-5; 7 nucleotides align to TRBD1. CDR1 and CDR2 from the germline V gene are KGHSH and LQKENI. This CDR3 has 14 amino acids. Trimming at V came to 6 bases and at J to 2 bases, leaving 4 bases not matched to a gene. The CDR3 sequence: CASSTGTGNQPQHF. The DNA of the CDR3 is TGTGCCAGCTCGACCGGGACAGGCAATCAGCCCCAGCATTTT.

The rearrangement links TRBV19 to TRBJ1-5; no clear D gene. The CDR3 is made up of 13 amino acids. CDR1 and CDR2 from the germline V gene are LNHDA and SQIVND (reference sequence). Trimming left V 6 bases short and J 3 bases short, with 9 bases between. The CDR3 reads CASSISLNQPQHF. For the CDR3, the DNA is TGTGCCAGTAGCATAAGCCTCAATCAGCCCCAGCATTTT. Variable domain in full (rest from reference TRBV19 and TRBJ1-5): DGGITQSPKYLFRKEGQNVTLSCEQNLNHDAMYWYRQDPGQGLRLIYYSQIVNDFQKGDIAEGYSVSREKKESFPLTVTSAQKNPTAFYLCASSISLNQPQHFGDGTRLSIL.

The chain combines TRBV11-1 with TRBJ2-6, with TRBD2 as a possible D gene (5 bases). With 5 bases removed from V and 2 bases from J, the gap between germline ends came to 10 bases. The CDR3 has 15 residues. From germline, CDR1 is SGHAT and CDR2 FQDESV (reference sequence). CDR3 coding DNA: TGTGCCAGCAGCAAGAGGGCAGCTGGGGCCAACGTCCTGACTTTC. Its translation is CASSKRAAGANVLTF.

The chain uses TRBV14 and TRBJ2-1; tentative D call: TRBD1 (6 bases). Trimming took off 3 bases at V and 4 bases at J, with 13 bases between the two ends. Germline loops: CDR1 SGHDN, CDR2 FVKESK. The CDR3 covers 15 residues. CDR3 DNA sequence: TGTGCCAGCAGCCAGCAAAGGACAGCTTACAATGAGCAGTTCTTC. Its translation is CASSQQRTAYNEQFF.

This rearrangement joins TRBV30 to TRBJ2-7; D is possibly TRBD2 (7 bases). The CDR3 totals 12 residues. The germline V gene encodes CDR1 GTSNPN and CDR2 SVGIG (reference sequence). The germline V and J ends were trimmed by 7 bases and 2 bases, with 12 bases remaining between them. This CDR3 is CASLGGAYEQYF. CDR3 nucleotide sequence: TGTGCCTCCCTAGGGGGGGCCTACGAGCAGTACTTC.

The chain has TRBV3-1 (or the pseudogene TRBV3-2) and TRBJ2-6; 7 bases match TRBD1. The ends lost 3 bases at V and 2 bases at J; junction bases unmatched: 4. The CDR3 is 16 amino acids. The germline CDR1 and CDR2 sequences are LGHDT and YNNKEL (reference sequence). The CDR3 loop reads CASSQQGVTGANVLTF. DNA for the CDR3: TGTGCCAGCAGCCAGCAGGGGGTTACTGGGGCCAACGTCCTGACTTTC.

The rearrangement uses TRBV28 and TRBJ1-3; 8 positions agree with TRBD1. V was pared by 2 bases and J by 8 bases, with 8 bases of the junction left unmatched. Germline V lookup: CDR1 MDHEN, CDR2 SYDVKM. This CDR3 is built from 15 residues. CDR3 region: CASSLNSGGKDTIYF. In nucleotides, the CDR3 is TGTGCCAGCAGTTTAAACTCAGGGGGCAAGGACACCATATATTTT.

This clone was counted a single time. The V call is TRBV3-1 (or the pseudogene TRBV3-2), the J call TRBJ2-3; 7 nucleotides line up with TRBD1. The CDR3 consists of 17 residues. The junction had 11 bases not matched to a gene; V was cut back by 3 bases and J by 2 bases. Per germline, CDR1 LGHDT and CDR2 YNNKEL (reference sequence). CDR3 in DNA: TGTGCCAGCAGCCACCATACCACAGGGGTGGCCACAGATACGCAGTATTTT. Amino acid sequence: CASSHHTTGVATDTQYF.

The genes are TRBV19 and TRBJ1-6; D is perhaps TRBD1 (6 bases). The CDR3 covers 18 residues. CDR1 and CDR2 (germline): LNHDA, SQIVND (reference sequence). V dropped 7 bases and J dropped 6 bases, with 25 bases sitting between them. CDR3 nucleotides: TGTGCCAGTACCGAGATAATAAACCGGGACACCACTAATTCACCCCTCCACTTT. Its translation is CASTEIINRDTTNSPLHF.